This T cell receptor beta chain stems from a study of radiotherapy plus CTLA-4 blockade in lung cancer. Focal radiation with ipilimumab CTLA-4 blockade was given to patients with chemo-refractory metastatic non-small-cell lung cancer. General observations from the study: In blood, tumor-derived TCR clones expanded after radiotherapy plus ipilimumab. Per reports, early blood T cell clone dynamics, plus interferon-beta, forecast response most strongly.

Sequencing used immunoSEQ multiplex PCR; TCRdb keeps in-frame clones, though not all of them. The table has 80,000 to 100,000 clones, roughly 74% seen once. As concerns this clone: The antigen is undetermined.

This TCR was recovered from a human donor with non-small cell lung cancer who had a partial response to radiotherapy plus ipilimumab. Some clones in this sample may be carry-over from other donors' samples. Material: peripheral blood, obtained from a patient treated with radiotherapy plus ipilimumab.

The CDR3 loop is CASSPDRLNTEAFF. DNA of the CDR3: TGTGCCAGCAGTCCGGACAGGTTGAACACTGAAGCTTTCTTT. The gene calls are TRBV27 and TRBJ1-1, with 7 nucleotides matching TRBD1. Per germline, CDR1 MNHEY and CDR2 SMNVEV (reference sequence). CDR3 size: 14 residues. Germline trimming cut 5 bases from V and 0 bases from J; bases unmatched to any gene: 3.